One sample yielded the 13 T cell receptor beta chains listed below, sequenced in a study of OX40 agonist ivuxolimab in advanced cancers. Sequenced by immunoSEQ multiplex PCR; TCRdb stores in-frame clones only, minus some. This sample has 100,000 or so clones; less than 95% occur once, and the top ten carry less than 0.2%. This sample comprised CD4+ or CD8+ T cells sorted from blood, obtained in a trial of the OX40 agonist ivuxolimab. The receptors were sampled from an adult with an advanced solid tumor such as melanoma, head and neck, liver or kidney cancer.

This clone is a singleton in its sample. The CDR3 bases are TGTGCCACCAGGCCCCTTGAGGATGGAGGCAATCAGCCCCAGCATTTT. Translated, it gives CATRPLEDGGNQPQHF. The chain is built from TRBV15 and TRBJ1-5; unclear D gene. Trimming took off 6 bases at V and 2 bases at J, with 17 bases between the two ends. Germline CDR1 and CDR2: LNHNV and YYDKDF (reference sequence). The CDR3 is made up of 16 amino acids.

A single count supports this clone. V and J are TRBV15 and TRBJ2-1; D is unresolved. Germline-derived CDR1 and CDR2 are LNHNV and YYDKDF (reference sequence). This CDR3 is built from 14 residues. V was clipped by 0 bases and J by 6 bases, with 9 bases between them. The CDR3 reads CATSRDYPSNEQFF. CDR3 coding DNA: TGTGCCACCAGCAGAGATTATCCTAGCAATGAGCAGTTCTTC.

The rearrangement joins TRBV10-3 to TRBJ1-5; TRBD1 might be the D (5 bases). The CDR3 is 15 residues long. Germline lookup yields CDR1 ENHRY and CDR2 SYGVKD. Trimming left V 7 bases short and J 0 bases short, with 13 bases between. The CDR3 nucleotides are TGTGCCATCACCTCGGACATTAATAGCAATCAGCCCCAGCATTTT. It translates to CAITSDINSNQPQHF.

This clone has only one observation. Written as DNA, the CDR3 is TGTGCCAGCAGCCAACCTTTGGGACTAGCGGGAGCGAAAGCCTTCCACAATGAGCAGTTCTTC. It yields the protein CASSQPLGLAGAKAFHNEQFF. The rearrangement joins TRBV4-2 to TRBJ2-1; 14 bases fit TRBD2. The CDR3 runs 21 residues. The germline V gene has CDR1 LGHNA and CDR2 YNFKEQ. The V segment lost 2 bases and the J segment 5 bases; nucleotides outside the gene matches: 17.

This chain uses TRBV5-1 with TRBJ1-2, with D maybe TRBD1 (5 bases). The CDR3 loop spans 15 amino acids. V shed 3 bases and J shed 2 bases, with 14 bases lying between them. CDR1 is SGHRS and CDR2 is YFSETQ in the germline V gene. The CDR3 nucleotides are TGCGCCAGCAGCTGGGGCGTGGAAGGCAACTATGGCTACACCTTC. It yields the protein CASSWGVEGNYGYTF.

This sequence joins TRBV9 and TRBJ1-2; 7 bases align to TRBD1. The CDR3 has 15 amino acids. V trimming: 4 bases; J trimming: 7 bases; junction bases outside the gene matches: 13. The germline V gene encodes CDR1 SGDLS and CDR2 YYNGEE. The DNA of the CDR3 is TGTGCCAGCAGCCCGCGGACAGGCTCCGCTAGTGGCTACACCTTC. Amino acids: CASSPRTGSASGYTF.

The CDR3 sequence: CASSGPGGYEQYF. As DNA, the CDR3 is TGCGCCAGCAGCGGACCCGGGGGCTACGAGCAGTACTTC. The rearrangement joins TRBV5-1 to TRBJ2-7; possibly TRBD2 for D (6 bases). V dropped 4 bases and J dropped 3 bases, with 11 bases sitting between them. There are 13 residues in the CDR3. Germline lookup yields CDR1 SGHRS and CDR2 YFSETQ.

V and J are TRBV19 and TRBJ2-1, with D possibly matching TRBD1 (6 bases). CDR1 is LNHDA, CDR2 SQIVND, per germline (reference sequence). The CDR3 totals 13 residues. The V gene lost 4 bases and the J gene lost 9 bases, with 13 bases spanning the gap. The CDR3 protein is CASSNARGFEQFF. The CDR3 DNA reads TGTGCCAGTAGTAACGCTAGGGGGTTTGAGCAGTTCTTC.

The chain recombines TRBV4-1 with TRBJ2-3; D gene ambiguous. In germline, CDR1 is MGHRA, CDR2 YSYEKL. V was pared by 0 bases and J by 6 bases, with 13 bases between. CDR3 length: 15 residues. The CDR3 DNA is TGCGCCAGCAGCCAAGAGAGGACCTATGCGGATACGCAGTATTTT. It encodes CASSQERTYADTQYF.

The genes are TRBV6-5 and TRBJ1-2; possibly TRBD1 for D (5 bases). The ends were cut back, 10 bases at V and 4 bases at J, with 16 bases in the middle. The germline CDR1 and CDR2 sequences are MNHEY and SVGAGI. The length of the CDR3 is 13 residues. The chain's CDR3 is CATFPGGVYGYTF. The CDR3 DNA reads TGTGCCACCTTCCCGGGAGGGGTCTATGGCTACACCTTC.

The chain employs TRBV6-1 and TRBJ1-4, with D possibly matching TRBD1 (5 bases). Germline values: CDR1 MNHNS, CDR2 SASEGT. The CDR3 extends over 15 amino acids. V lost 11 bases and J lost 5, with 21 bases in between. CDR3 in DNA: TGTGCCTCCAAAGGAGGGGACTCGGGCAATGAAAAACTGTTTTTT. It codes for CASKGGDSGNEKLFF.

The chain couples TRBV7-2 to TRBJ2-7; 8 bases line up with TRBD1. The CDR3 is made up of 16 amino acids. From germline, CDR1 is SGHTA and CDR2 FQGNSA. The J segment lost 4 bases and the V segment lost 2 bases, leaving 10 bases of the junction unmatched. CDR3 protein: CASSLTAGTGAYEQYF. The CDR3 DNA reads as TGTGCCAGCAGCTTAACAGCCGGGACAGGAGCGTACGAGCAGTACTTC.

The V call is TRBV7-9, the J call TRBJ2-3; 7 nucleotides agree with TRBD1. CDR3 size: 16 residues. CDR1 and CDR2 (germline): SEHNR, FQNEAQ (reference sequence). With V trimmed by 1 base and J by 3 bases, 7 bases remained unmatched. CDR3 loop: CASSLGDRAYTDTQYF. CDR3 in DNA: TGTGCCAGCAGCTTAGGTGACAGGGCATATACAGATACGCAGTATTTT.